This entry concerns a single T cell receptor (beta chain). Its specificity is not known. TCRdb re-called the 5' RACE reads and shows each CDR3 protein once, DNA omitted. Here the sample table reports 500,000 to 700,000 distinct CDR3 sequences. The data were taken from a study of T cells expressing NK-cell markers. The overall study: Obtained from sorted CD3+CD56+NKG2C+, CD3+CD56+NKG2C- and CD3+CD56-NKG2C+ T cells were the TCR beta repertoires.

Study findings and constraints: A range of about 1.0-7.0% of CD8+ T cells consisted of dominant NKG2C+ clonotypes in several donors.

This CDR3 is built from 11 residues. CDR1 is GTSNPN, CDR2 SVGIG, per germline (reference sequence). Sequencing used blood T cells: a sorted CD56 or NKG2C T cell subset, CD4+ or CD8+ T cells, or bulk PBMC T cells (not recorded which). This sequence joins TRBV30 and TRBJ2-1; there is no DNA to check the TCRdb D call of TRBD2. The clonotype originates from a young man in good health. CDR3 region: CAWTIRGGKVF.